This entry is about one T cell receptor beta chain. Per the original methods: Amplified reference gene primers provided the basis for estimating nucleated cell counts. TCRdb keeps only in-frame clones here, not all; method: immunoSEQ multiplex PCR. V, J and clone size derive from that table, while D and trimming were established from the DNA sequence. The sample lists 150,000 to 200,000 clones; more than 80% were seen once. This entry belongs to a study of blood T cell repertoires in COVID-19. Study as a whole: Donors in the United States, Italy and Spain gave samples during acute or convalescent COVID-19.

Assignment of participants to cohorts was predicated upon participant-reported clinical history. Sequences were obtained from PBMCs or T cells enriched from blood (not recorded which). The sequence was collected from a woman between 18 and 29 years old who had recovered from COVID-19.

CDR3 loop: CASGLLTEAFF. In DNA form, the CDR3 reads TGTGCTAGTGGTTTGCTTACTGAAGCTTTCTTT. V gene TRBV12-5 combines with J gene TRBJ1-1; D uncertain. The CDR3 extends over 11 amino acids. Trimming shortened V by 2 bases and J by 5 bases, and 3 bases separated the two germline ends. Germline assignment: CDR1 LGHNT and CDR2 FRNRAP.